These 9 T cell receptor beta chains were all obtained from the same sample, sequenced in a study of OX40 agonist ivuxolimab in advanced cancers. Assay used: immunoSEQ multiplex PCR; TCRdb lists only in-frame clones, some missing. Here the sample spans 50,000 to 75,000 clones, roughly 80% being singletons. Source: CD4+ or CD8+ T cells sorted from blood, taken in a trial of the OX40 agonist ivuxolimab. Every receptor here comes from an adult with an advanced solid tumor such as melanoma, head and neck, liver or kidney cancer.

The chain is built from TRBV7-8 and TRBJ1-1, with D perhaps TRBD1 (5 bases). Germline assignment: CDR1 SGHVS and CDR2 FQNEAQ. V was pared by 4 bases and J by 1 base, with 13 bases between. The CDR3 totals 15 residues. The chain's CDR3 is CASSSLATANTEAFF. In nucleotides, the CDR3 is TGTGCCAGCAGCTCTCTCGCGACAGCGAACACTGAAGCTTTCTTT.

The chain employs TRBV6-1 and TRBJ2-2, with D unresolved. Trimming pared 8 bases from V and 1 base from J, leaving 11 bases between. Per the germline V gene, CDR1 is MNHNS and CDR2 is SASEGT. The CDR3 covers 14 residues. DNA of the CDR3: TGTGCCAGCTCCGGGTCGGGGAACACCGGGGAGCTGTTTTTT. Translation: CASSGSGNTGELFF.

The J gene is TRBJ1-5, the V gene TRBV7-2, with 8 bases that match TRBD1. Germline V CDR1 and CDR2: SGHTA, FQGNSA. This CDR3 comprises 14 residues. Trimming removed 4 bases from V and 6 bases from J; junction bases left unmatched: 5. CDR3 coding DNA: TGTGCCAGCAGCTACGCAGGGGGCACTCAGCCCCAGCATTTT. Translation gives CASSYAGGTQPQHF.

J is TRBJ2-2 and V is TRBV10-3, with D possibly being TRBD1 (6 bases). With 8 bases removed from V and 2 bases from J, the gap between germline ends came to 12 bases. The CDR3 has 14 amino acids. CDR1 is ENHRY and CDR2 is SYGVKD in the germline V gene. The CDR3 region is CAICRDINTGELFF. CDR3 nucleotides: TGTGCCATCTGCCGGGACATAAACACCGGGGAGCTGTTTTTT.

The chain uses TRBV7-3 and TRBJ2-1; D perhaps matches TRBD1 (6 bases). The V gene's germline CDR1 is SGHTA and CDR2 FQGTGA. This CDR3 comprises 13 residues. The V end was cut by 6 bases, the J end by 5 bases, with 11 bases between. DNA of the CDR3: TGTGCCAGCAGTCCCACAGGGAACAATGAGCAGTTCTTC. Translated, it gives CASSPTGNNEQFF.

The chain combines TRBV19 with TRBJ1-1, with TRBD1 as a possible D gene (5 bases). The CDR3 sequence is 13 residues long. V was trimmed by 5 bases and J by 1 base, leaving 8 bases between them. The V gene's germline CDR1 is LNHDA and CDR2 SQIVND (reference sequence). CDR3 nucleotide sequence: TGTGCCAGTAGTTCGACAGCGAACACTGAAGCTTTCTTT. This sequence encodes CASSSTANTEAFF.

This clone was found a few times. This chain uses TRBV28 with TRBJ1-3; no clear D. V was trimmed by 2 bases and J by 0 bases, leaving 8 bases between them. This CDR3 has 15 amino acids. From germline, CDR1 is MDHEN and CDR2 SYDVKM. The CDR3 bases are TGTGCCAGCAGTTTAGGCACGTTCTCTGGAAACACCATATATTTT. Amino acid sequence: CASSLGTFSGNTIYF.

The J gene is TRBJ1-1, the V gene TRBV11-3; tentatively, D is TRBD1 (5 bases). The CDR3 consists of 12 residues. Per germline, CDR1 SGHNT and CDR2 YENEEA. Trimming left V 5 bases short and J 6 bases short, with 10 bases between. The CDR3 region is CASSPARAEAFF. DNA for the CDR3: TGTGCCAGCAGCCCAGCCAGGGCTGAAGCTTTCTTT.

V usage is TRBV11-3 and J usage is TRBJ2-5; D not resolved. The CDR3 spans 14 residues. The ends were cut back, 0 bases at V and 1 base at J, with 6 bases in the middle. CDR1 and CDR2 (germline): SGHNT, YENEEA. The CDR3 region is CASSLDSVQETQYF. The CDR3 coding sequence is TGTGCCAGCAGCTTAGATTCCGTCCAAGAGACCCAGTACTTC.